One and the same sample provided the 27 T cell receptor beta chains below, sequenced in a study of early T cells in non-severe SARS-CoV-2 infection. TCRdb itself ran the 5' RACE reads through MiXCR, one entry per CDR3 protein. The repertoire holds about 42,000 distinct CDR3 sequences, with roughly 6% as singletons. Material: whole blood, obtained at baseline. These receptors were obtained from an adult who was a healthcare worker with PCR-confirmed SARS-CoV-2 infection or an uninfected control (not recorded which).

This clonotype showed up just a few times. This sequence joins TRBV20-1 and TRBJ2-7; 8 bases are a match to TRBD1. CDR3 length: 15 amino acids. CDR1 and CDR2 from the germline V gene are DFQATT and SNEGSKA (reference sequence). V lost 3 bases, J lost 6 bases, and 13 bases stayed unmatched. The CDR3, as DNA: TGCAGTGCTAGCGCCAACCTCAGGGGGCTTAGCGAGCAGTACTTC. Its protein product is CSASANLRGLSEQYF.

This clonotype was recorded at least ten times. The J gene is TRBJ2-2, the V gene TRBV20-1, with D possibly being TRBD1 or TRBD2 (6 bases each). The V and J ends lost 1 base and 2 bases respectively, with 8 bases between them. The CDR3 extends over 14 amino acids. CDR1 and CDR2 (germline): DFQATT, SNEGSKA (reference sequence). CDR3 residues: CSARAGANTGELFF. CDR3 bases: TGCAGTGCTAGAGCGGGGGCCAACACCGGGGAGCTGTTTTTT.

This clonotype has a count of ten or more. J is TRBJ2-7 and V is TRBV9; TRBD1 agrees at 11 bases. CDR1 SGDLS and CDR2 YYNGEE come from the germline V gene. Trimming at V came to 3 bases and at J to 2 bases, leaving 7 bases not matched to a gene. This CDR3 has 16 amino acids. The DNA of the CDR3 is TGTGCCAGCAGCGCCGGACAGGGGGCGATCACCTACGAGCAGTACTTC. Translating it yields CASSAGQGAITYEQYF.

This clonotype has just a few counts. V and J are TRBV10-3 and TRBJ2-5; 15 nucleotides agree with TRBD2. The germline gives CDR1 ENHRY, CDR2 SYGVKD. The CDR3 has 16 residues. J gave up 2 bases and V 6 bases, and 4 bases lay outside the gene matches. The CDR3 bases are TGTGCCATCAGCCAGGGACTAGCGGGGGGACAAGAGACCCAGTACTTC. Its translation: CAISQGLAGGQETQYF.

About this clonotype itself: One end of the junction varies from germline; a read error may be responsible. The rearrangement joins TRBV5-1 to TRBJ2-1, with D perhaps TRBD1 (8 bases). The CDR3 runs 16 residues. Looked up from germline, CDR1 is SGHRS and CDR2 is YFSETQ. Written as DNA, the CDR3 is TGCGCCAACAGCCCTTTACAGGGGGGGAATAGCAATGAGCAGTTCTTC. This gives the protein CANSPLQGGNSNEQFF.

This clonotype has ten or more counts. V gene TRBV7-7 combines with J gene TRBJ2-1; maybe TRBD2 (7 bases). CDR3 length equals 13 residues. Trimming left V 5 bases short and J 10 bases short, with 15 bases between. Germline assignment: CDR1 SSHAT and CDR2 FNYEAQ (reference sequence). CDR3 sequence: CASSQGGGQEQFF. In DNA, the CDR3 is TGTGCCAGCAGCCAAGGGGGGGGCCAGGAGCAGTTCTTC.

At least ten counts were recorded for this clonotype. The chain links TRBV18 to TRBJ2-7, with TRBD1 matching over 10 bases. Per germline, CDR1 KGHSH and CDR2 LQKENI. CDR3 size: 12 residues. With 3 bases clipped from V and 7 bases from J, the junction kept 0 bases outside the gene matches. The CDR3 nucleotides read TGTGCCAGCTCACCGGACAGGGGGGAGCAGTACTTC. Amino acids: CASSPDRGEQYF.

The CDR3: CASSLGAAGDTDTQYF. The CDR3 DNA reads as TGCGCCAGCAGCTTGGGAGCGGCGGGCGACACAGATACGCAGTATTTT. This sequence joins TRBV5-1 and TRBJ2-3; possibly TRBD2 for D (5 bases). The germline V gene encodes CDR1 SGHRS and CDR2 YFSETQ. V lost 0 bases and J 2 bases, leaving 13 bases between the germline ends. This CDR3 is 16 amino acids long.

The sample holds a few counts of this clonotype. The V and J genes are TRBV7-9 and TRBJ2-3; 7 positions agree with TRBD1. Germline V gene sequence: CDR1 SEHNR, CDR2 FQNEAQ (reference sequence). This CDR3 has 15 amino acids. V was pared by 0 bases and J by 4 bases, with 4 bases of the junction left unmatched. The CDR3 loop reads CASSLARQGADTQYF. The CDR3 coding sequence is TGTGCCAGCAGCTTAGCGAGACAGGGAGCAGATACGCAGTATTTT.

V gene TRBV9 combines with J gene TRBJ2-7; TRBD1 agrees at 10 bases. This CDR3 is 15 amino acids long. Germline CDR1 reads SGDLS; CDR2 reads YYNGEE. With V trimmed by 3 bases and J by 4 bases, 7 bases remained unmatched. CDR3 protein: CASSDDRTGGYEQYF. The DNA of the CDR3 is TGTGCCAGCAGCGACGATAGGACAGGGGGATACGAGCAGTACTTC.

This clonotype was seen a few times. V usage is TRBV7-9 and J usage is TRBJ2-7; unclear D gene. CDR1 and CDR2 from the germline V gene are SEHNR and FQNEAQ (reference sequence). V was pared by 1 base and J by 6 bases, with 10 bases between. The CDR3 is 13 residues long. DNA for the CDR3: TGTGCCAGCAGCTTAGATCAGCGCGGCGAGCAGTACTTC. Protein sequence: CASSLDQRGEQYF.

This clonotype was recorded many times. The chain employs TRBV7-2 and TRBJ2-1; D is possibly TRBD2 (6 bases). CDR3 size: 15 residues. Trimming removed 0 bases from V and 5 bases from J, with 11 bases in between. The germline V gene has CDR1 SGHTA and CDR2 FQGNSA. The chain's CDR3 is CASSLARGTHNEQFF. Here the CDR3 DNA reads TGTGCCAGCAGCTTAGCCCGGGGGACCCACAATGAGCAGTTCTTC.

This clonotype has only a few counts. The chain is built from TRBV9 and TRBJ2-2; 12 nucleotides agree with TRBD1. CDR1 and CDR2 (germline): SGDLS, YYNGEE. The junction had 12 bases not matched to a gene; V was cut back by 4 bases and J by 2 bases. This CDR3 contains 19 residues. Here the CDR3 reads CASSPRDRGRKRNTGELFF. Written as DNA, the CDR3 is TGTGCCAGCAGCCCCCGGGACAGGGGGCGAAAAAGAAACACCGGGGAGCTGTTTTTT.

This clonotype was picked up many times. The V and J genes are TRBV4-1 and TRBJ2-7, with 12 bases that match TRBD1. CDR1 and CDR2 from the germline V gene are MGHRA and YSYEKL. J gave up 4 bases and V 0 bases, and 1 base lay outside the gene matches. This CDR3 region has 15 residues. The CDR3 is CASSQEGQGAYEQYF. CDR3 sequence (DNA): TGCGCCAGCAGCCAAGAGGGACAGGGGGCGTACGAGCAGTACTTC.

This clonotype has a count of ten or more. The CDR3 region is CATSASTGELFF. The CDR3 DNA sequence: TGTGCCACCAGTGCGAGCACCGGGGAGCTGTTTTTT. The chain uses TRBV24-1 and TRBJ2-2; D is ambiguous. The CDR3 runs to 12 residues. Trimming pared 5 bases from V and 4 bases from J, leaving 4 bases between. Germline loops: CDR1 KGHDR, CDR2 SFDVKD.

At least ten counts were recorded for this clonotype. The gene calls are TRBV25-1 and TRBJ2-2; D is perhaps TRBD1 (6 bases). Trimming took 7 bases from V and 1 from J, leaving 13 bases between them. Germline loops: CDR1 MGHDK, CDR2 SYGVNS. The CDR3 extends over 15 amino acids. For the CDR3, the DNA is TGTGCCAGCACCGAAGGGACACTGAACACCGGGGAGCTGTTTTTT. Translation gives CASTEGTLNTGELFF.

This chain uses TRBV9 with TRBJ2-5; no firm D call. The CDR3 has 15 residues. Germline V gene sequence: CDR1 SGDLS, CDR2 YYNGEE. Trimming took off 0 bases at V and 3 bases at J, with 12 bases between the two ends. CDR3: CASSVGTEWKETQYF. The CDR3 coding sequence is TGTGCCAGCAGCGTAGGCACAGAATGGAAAGAGACCCAGTACTTC.

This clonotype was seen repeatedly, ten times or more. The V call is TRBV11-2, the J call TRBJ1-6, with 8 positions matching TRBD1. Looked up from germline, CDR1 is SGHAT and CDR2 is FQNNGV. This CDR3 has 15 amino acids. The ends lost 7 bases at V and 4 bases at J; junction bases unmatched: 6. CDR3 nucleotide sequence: TGTGCCAGCAACCAACAGGGGGGGTATAATTCACCCCTCCACTTT. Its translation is CASNQQGGYNSPLHF.

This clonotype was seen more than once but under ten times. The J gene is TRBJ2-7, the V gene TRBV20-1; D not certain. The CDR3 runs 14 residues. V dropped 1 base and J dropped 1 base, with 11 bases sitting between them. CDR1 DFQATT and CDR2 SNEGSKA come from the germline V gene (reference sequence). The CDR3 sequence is CSARAARPSYEQYF. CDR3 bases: TGCAGTGCTAGAGCGGCCAGGCCTTCCTACGAGCAGTACTTC.

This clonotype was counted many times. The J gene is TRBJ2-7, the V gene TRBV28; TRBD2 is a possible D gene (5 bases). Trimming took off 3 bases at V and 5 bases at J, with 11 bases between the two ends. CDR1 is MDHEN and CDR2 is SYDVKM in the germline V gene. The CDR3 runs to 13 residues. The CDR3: CASSLRRDDEQYF. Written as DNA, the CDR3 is TGTGCCAGCAGTTTGCGCCGGGATGACGAGCAGTACTTC. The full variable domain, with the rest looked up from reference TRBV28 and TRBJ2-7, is DVKVTQSSRYLVKRTGEKVFLECVQDMDHENMFWYRQDPGLGLRLIYFSYDVKMKEKGDIPEGYSVSREKKERFSLILESASTNQTSMYLCASSLRRDDEQYFGPGTRLTVT.

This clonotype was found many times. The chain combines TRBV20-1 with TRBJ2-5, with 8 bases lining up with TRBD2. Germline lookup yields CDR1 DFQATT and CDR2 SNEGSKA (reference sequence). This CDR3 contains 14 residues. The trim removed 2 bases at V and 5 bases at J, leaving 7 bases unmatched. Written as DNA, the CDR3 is TGCAGTGCTAGATTGACGGGGGGGCGTGAGACCCAGTACTTC. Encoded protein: CSARLTGGRETQYF.

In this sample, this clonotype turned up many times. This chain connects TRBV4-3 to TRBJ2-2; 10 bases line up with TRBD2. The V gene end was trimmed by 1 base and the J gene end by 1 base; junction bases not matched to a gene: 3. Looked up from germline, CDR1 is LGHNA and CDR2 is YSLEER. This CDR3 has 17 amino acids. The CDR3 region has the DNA TGCGCCAGCAGCCAAGCTAGCGGGGGCCGGAACACCGGGGAGCTGTTTTTT. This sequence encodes CASSQASGGRNTGELFF.

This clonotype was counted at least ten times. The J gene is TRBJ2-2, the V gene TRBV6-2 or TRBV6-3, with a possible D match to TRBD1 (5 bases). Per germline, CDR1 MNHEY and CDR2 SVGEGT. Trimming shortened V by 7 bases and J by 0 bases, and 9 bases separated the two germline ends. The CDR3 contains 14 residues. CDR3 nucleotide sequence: TGTGCCAGCAAGGGCAGGGCGAACACCGGGGAGCTGTTTTTT. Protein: CASKGRANTGELFF.

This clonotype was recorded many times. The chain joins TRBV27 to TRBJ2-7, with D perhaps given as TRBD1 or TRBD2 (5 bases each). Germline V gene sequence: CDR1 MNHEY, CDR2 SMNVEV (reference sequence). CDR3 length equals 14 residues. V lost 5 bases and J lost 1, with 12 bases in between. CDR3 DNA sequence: TGTGCCAGCAGTCCCCGGGACGCATCCTACGAGCAGTACTTC. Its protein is CASSPRDASYEQYF.

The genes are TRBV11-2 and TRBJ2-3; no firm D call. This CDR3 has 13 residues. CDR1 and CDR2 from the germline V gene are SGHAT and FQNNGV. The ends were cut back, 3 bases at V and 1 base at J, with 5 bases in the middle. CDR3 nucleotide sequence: TGTGCCAGCAGCTTTAAAGGCACAGATACGCAGTATTTT. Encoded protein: CASSFKGTDTQYF.

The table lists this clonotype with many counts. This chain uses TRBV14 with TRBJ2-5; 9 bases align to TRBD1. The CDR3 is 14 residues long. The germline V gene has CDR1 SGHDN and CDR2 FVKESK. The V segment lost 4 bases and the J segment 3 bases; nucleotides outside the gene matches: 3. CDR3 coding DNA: TGTGCCAGCAGCCGGACAGGGGTTGAAGAGACCCAGTACTTC. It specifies CASSRTGVEETQYF.

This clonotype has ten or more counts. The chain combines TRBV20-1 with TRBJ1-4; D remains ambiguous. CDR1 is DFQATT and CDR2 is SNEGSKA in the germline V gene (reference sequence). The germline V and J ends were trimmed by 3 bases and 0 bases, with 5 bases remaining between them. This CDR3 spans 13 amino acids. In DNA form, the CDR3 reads TGCAGTGCTAGGGTGACAACTAATGAAAAACTGTTTTTT. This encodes CSARVTTNEKLFF.